This T cell receptor (beta chain) comes out of a study of blood T cell repertoires in COVID-19. Looking at the study overall: COVID-19 samples collected from the United States, Italy and Spain covered acute and convalescent phases. Sample material is recorded as cDNA or gDNA derived from T cells, B-cell-depleted T cells, or PBMCs.

Per the study methods: Estimation of nucleated cell counts was performed using reference gene primer amplification. Libraries were prepared by immunoSEQ multiplex PCR; TCRdb keeps only in-frame clonotypes and omits some of them. Clonal size and the V and J genes are those of that table, whereas D and trimming came from the DNA. The sample lists around 50,000 clones, 80% to 95% occurring once. Seattle patient enrollment occurred during active infection, with longitudinal follow-up thereafter. With 3 bases removed from V and 5 bases from J, the gap between germline ends came to 14 bases. The CDR3 runs to 14 residues. The germline CDR1 and CDR2 sequences are MNHEY and SMNVEV (reference sequence).

Source material: peripheral blood. The chain uses TRBV27 and TRBJ2-7; the D gene is possibly TRBD2 (6 bases). The source is a man aged 55 to 70 with COVID-19, enrolled during active disease. The CDR3 loop is CASSFSGLGNEQYF. As DNA, the CDR3 is TGTGCCAGCAGTTTTTCGGGACTGGGGAACGAGCAGTACTTC.